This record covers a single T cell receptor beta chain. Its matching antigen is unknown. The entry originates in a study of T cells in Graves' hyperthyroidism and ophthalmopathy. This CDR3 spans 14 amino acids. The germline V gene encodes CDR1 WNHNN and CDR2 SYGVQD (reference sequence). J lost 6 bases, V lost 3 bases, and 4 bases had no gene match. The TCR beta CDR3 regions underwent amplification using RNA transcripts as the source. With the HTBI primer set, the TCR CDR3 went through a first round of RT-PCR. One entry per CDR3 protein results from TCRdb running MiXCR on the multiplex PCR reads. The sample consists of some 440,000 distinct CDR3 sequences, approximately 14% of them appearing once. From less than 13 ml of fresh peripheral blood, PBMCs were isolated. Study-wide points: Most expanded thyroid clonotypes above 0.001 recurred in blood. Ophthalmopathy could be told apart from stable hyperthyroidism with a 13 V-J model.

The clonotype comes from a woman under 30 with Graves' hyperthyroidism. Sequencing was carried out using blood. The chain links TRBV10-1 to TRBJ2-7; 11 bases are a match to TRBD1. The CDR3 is CASSDPGQGAEQYF. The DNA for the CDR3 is TGCGCCAGCAGTGACCCCGGACAGGGGGCCGAGCAGTACTTC.